The entry that follows covers one TCR beta chain sequence. Antigen: not known. One end of the junction fails to match germline, which may point to a read error. This sample's RNA came from whole unsorted tissue. The normal lung tissue was taken more than 3 cm from the tumor edge. Between August and November 2014, newly diagnosed, chemotherapy-naive lung cancer patients underwent thoracic surgery in China. Three rounds of nested PCR, following a modified ARM-PCR protocol, produced the TCRbeta library. TCRdb called the multiplex PCR reads again in MiXCR, with one record for every CDR3 protein. The sample lists approximately 62,000 distinct CDR3 sequences, about 63% occurring once. There are 13 residues in the CDR3. In germline, CDR1 is WSHSY, CDR2 SAAADI. The record originates from a study of tumor and adjacent non-tumor tissue in lung cancer. General study results and limits: Higher tumor TCR diversity was associated with shorter survival. Compared with tumor, normal lung showed significantly lower TCR diversity.

The chain has TRBV10-2 and TRBJ1-2, with unresolved D. Sequenced material: distant non-tumor lung tissue. This TCR came from a man aged 70-80 years with non-small cell lung cancer. CDR3 sequence (DNA): TGCGCCAGCAGACCTACAGAGAACTATGGCTACACCTTT. Protein: CASRPTENYGYTF.